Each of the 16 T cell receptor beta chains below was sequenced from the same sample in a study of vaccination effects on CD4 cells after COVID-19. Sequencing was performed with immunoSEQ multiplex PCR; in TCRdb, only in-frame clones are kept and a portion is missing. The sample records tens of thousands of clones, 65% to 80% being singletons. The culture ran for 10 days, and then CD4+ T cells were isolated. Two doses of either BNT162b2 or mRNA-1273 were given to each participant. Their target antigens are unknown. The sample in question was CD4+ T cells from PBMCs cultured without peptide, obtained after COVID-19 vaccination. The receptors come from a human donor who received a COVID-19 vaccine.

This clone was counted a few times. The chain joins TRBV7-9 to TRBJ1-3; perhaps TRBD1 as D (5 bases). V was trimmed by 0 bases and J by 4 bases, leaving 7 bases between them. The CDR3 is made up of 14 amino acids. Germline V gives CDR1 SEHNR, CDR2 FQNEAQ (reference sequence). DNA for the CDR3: TGTGCCAGCAGCTTAGCAGGGGTAGGAAACACCATATATTTT. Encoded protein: CASSLAGVGNTIYF.

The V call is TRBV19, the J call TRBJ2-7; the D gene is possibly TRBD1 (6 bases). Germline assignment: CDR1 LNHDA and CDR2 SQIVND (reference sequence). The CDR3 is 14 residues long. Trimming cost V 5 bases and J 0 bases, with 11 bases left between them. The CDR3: CASSQGLGSYEQYV. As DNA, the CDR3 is TGTGCCAGTAGTCAGGGGTTAGGCTCCTACGAGCAGTACGTC.

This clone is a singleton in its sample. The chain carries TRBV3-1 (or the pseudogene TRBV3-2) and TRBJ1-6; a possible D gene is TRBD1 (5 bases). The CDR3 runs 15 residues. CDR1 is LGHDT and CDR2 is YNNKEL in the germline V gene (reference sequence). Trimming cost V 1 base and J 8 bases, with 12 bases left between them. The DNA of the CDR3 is TGTGCCAGCAGCCAAGGGCAGGGTAGGCATTCACCCCTCCACTTT. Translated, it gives CASSQGQGRHSPLHF.

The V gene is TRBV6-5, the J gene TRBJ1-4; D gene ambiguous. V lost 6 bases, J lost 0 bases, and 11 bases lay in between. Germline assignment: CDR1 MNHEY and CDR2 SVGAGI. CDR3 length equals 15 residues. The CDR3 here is CASRNYGSTNEKLFF. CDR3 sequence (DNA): TGTGCCAGCAGGAATTACGGGTCAACTAATGAAAAACTGTTTTTT.

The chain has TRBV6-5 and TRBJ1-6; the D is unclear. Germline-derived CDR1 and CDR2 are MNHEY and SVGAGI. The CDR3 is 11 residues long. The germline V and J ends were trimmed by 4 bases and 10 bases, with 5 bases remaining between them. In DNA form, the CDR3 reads TGTGCCAGCAGTTCGGGGTCACCCCTCCACTTT. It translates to CASSSGSPLHF.

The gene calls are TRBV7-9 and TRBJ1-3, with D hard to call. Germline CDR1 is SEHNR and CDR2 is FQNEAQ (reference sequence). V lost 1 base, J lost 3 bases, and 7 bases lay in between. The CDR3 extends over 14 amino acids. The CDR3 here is CASSLVSDGNTIYF. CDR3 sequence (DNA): TGTGCCAGCAGCTTAGTTTCGGATGGAAACACCATATATTTT.

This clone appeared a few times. CDR3: CASSTAAGQAPYGYTF. The CDR3, as DNA: TGTGCCAGTAGTACAGCCGCCGGACAGGCCCCCTATGGCTACACCTTC. The chain is built from TRBV19 and TRBJ1-2; 7 nucleotides line up with TRBD1. The J segment lost 4 bases and the V segment lost 4 bases, leaving 12 bases of the junction unmatched. The CDR3 runs 16 residues. CDR1 and CDR2 (germline): LNHDA, SQIVND (reference sequence).

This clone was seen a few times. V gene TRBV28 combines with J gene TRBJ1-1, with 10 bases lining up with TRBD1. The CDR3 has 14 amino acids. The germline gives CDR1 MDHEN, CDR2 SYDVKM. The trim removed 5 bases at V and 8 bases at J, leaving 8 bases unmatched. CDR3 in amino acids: CASSTARQGAEAFF. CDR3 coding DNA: TGTGCCAGCAGTACTGCTCGACAGGGGGCCGAAGCTTTCTTT.

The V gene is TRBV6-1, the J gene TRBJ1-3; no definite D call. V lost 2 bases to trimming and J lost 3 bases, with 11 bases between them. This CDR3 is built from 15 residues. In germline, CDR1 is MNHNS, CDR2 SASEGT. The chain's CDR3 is CASSERTGLGNTIYF. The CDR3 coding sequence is TGTGCCAGCAGTGAACGGACGGGTCTTGGAAACACCATATATTTT.

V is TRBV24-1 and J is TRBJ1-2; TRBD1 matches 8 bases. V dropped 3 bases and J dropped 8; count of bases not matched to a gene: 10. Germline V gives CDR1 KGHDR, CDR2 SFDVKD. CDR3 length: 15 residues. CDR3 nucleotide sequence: TGTGCCACCAGTGATGGCGGACAGGGCGGTAGCGGCTACACCTTC. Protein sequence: CATSDGGQGGSGYTF.

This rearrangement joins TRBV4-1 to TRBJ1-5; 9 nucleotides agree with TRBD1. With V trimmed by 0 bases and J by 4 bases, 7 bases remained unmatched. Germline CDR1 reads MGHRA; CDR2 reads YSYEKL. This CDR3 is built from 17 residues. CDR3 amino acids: CASSQEGGQGGNQPQHF. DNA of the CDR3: TGCGCCAGCAGCCAAGAGGGGGGACAGGGAGGGAATCAGCCCCAGCATTTT.

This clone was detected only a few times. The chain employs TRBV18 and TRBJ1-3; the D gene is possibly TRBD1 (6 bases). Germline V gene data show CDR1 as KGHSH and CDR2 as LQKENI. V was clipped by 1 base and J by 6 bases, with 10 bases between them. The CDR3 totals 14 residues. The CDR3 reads CASSPQTGENTIYF. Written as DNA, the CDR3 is TGTGCCAGCTCACCACAGACAGGTGAAAACACCATATATTTT. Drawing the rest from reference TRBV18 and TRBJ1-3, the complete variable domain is NAGVMQNPRHLVRRRGQEARLRCSPMKGHSHVYWYRQLPEEGLKFMVYLQKENIIDESGMPKERFSAEFPKEGPSILRIQQVVRGDSAAYFCASSPQTGENTIYFGEGSWLTVV.

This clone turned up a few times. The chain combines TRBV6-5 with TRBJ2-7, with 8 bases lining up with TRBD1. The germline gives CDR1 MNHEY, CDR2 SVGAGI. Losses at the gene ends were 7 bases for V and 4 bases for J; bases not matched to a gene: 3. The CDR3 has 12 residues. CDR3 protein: CASKTGVYEQYV. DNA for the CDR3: TGTGCCAGCAAGACAGGGGTTTACGAGCAGTACGTC.

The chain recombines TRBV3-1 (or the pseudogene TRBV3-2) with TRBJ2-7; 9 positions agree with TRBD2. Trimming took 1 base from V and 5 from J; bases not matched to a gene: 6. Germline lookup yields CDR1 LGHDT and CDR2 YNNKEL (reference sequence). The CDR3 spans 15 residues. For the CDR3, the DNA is TGTGCCAGCAGCCAAGGATGGCGGGGGGGTAACGAGCAGTACGTC. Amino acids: CASSQGWRGGNEQYV.

The CDR3 DNA follows: TGTGCCAGCAGTTACTCGGGCAGGCCTGAAAAACTGTTTTTT. Translation: CASSYSGRPEKLFF. The chain has TRBV6-5 and TRBJ1-4; no clear D. V dropped 0 bases and J dropped 7 bases, with 9 bases sitting between them. The CDR3 totals 14 residues. Germline values: CDR1 MNHEY, CDR2 SVGAGI.

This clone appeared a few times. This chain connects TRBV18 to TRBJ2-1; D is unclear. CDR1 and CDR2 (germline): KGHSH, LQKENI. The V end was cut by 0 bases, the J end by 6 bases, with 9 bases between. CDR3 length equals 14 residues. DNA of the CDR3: TGTGCCAGCTCACCACCCTCAGGCTCCAATGAGCAGTTCTTC. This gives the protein CASSPPSGSNEQFF.